A selection of T cell receptor beta chains follows, all from one sample in a study of CD8 T cells in Susac syndrome. TCRdb analysed the immunoSEQ multiplex PCR reads with MiXCR anew, one entry per CDR3 protein. The sample contains about 80,000 distinct CDR3 sequences, 75% to 95% of which appear only once. Specimen: CD8+ T cells from PBMCs. The receptors derive from a human donor with multiple sclerosis. CDR3s include the opening cysteine and the closing phenylalanine or tryptophan. A D gene is named only where the DNA matches it firmly. Clone size, where shown, is once, few, many, or a class for clones that have expanded.

J | D | V | size | DNA | CDR3
TRBJ2-7 | - | TRBV28 | - | TGTGCCAGCAGTTTAGACGCAGGAGGCTCCTACGAGCAGTACTTC | CASSLDAGGSYEQYF
TRBJ2-7 | TRBD2 | TRBV7-2 | - | TGTGCCAGCACCATGAGGACTAGCGGGGGGATCTACAGCTCCTACGAGCAGTACTTC | CASTMRTSGGIYSSYEQYF
TRBJ2-1 | - | TRBV12-3/TRBV12-4 | - | TGTGCCAGCAAGGACTTACTTTACAATGAGCAGTTCTTC | CASKDLLYNEQFF
TRBJ1-3 | - | TRBV20-1 | - | TGCAGTGCTAGAGAGGAAAACACCATATATTTT | CSAREENTIYF
TRBJ2-7 | - | TRBV19 | - | TGTGCCAGTAGTTTCACGGAGAGGACAGAAAAACCCTACGAGCAGTACTTC | CASSFTERTEKPYEQYF
TRBJ2-5 | TRBD2 | TRBV13 | once | TGTGCCAGCAGCACCGGACTAGCGGGGGTTGGGGGGACCCAGTACTTC | CASSTGLAGVGGTQYF
TRBJ2-2 | TRBD2 | TRBV9 | - | TGTGCCAGCAGCGTTAGCGGGAGGGCGATTTCCAAGGAGCTGTTTTTT | CASSVSGRAISKELFF
TRBJ1-5 | - | TRBV27 | - | TGTGCCAGTTCTTTTGGATGGGGGGGCAATCAGCCCCAGCATTTT | CASSFGWGGNQPQHF
TRBJ1-2 | TRBD1 | TRBV6-5 | - | TGTGCCAGCAGTTACGGGCAGGGGGCCATGGGGTTGGATAGCTACACCTTC | CASSYGQGAMGLDSYTF
TRBJ2-7 | TRBD2 | TRBV5-1 | - | TGCGCCAGCAGCTTTTCTAGCGGAACCTACGAGCAGTACTTC | CASSFSSGTYEQYF
TRBJ1-1 | - | TRBV2 | - | TGTGCCAGCAGTCGGAGCACTGAAGCTTTCTTT | CASSRSTEAFF
TRBJ2-1 | TRBD2 | TRBV6-6 | - | TGTGCCAGCAGACTAGCGGGAGCGGATACGAATGAGCAGTTCTTC | CASRLAGADTNEQFF
TRBJ2-7 | TRBD1 | TRBV27 | - | TGTGCCAGCAGTTTAAGGACAGGGGCTTCCGAGCAGTACTTC | CASSLRTGASEQYF
TRBJ1-1 | - | TRBV12-3/TRBV12-4 | - | TGTGCCAGCAGCCATAACACTGAAGCTTTCTTT | CASSHNTEAFF
TRBJ1-5 | TRBD1 | TRBV19 | - | TGTGCCAGTAGCCCGGGGGGGGGACAGCCTAGCAATCAGCCCCAGCATTTT | CASSPGGGQPSNQPQHF
TRBJ2-1 | - | TRBV14 | - | TGTGCCAGCAGCCAAGACAAGCGGTTCTACAATGAGCAGTTCTTC | CASSQDKRFYNEQFF
TRBJ1-1 | - | TRBV5-1 | - | TGCGCCAGCAGCTTGGGGGTCCAAAACACTGAAGCTTTCTTT | CASSLGVQNTEAFF
TRBJ2-5 | - | TRBV27 | - | TGTGCCAGCAGTCCTACGGACTGGCTTACACAAGAGACCCAGTACTTC | CASSPTDWLTQETQYF
TRBJ2-3 | TRBD1 | TRBV5-1 | - | TGCGCCAGCAGCGGGGGACAGGGTATGGATACGCAGTATTTT | CASSGGQGMDTQYF
TRBJ1-2 | - | TRBV20-1 | - | TGCAGTGCGAGGACAGTGGATTTCTATGGCTACACCTTC | CSARTVDFYGYTF
TRBJ2-3 | TRBD2 | TRBV12-3/TRBV12-4 | - | TGTGCCAGCAGCCCCGATTCCGGGACTAGACTGTATTTT | CASSPDSGTRLYF
TRBJ2-2 | - | TRBV12-3/TRBV12-4 | - | TGTGCCAGCAATTTACCAGGGGTCGCCGGGGAGCTGTTTTTT | CASNLPGVAGELFF
TRBJ1-1 | - | TRBV6-5 | - | TGTGCCAGCAGTTACCCCGTGGGAGGCAGGACTGAAGCTTTCTTT | CASSYPVGGRTEAFF
TRBJ1-1 | - | TRBV30 | - | TGTGCCTGGACAGCGATGAACACTGAAGCTTTCTTT | CAWTAMNTEAFF
TRBJ2-7 | TRBD1 | TRBV4-3 | - | TGCGCCAGCAGCCAAACTCCGGGACAGGGGGTCTACGAGCAGTACTTC | CASSQTPGQGVYEQYF